The clone carrying this T cell receptor (beta chain) was counted a few times. The antigen is undetermined. The germline V and J ends were trimmed by 3 bases and 6 bases, with 16 bases remaining between them. The CDR3 totals 15 residues. Germline CDR1 is SGHDT and CDR2 is YYEEEE. This specimen belongs to a study of T cells in Graves' hyperthyroidism and ophthalmopathy. Whole-study findings and limits: Ophthalmopathy onset followed model prediction by a median roughly 6 months. Stable hyperthyroidism was told apart from ophthalmopathy by a model built on 13 V-J features.

Amplification targeted TCR beta CDR3 regions from RNA transcripts. A set of HTBI primers served as the primers for a first-round RT-PCR of the TCR CDR3. TCRdb reanalysed the multiplex PCR reads using MiXCR and keeps one entry per CDR3 protein. The sample includes roughly 400,000 distinct CDR3 sequences, about 14% of them seen just once. Patients were excluded for uncontrolled infection, other autoimmune disease, pregnancy or lactation. Based on clinical symptoms, serum thyroxine and TRAb, thyroid ultrasound and orbital computed tomography, diagnoses were reached. This chain uses TRBV5-6 with TRBJ1-5; TRBD1 might be the D (5 bases). This clonotype was obtained from a man aged 45-60 years with Graves' ophthalmopathy. Sequencing input: blood. The CDR3 nucleotides are TGTGCCAGCAGCTGGGCCGGGCAGGGAGCTCAGCCCCAGCATTTT. Its translation is CASSWAGQGAQPQHF.